Presented here are 18 T cell receptor beta chains from one specimen sequenced in a study of T cells in Graves' hyperthyroidism and ophthalmopathy. RNA transcripts yielded amplified TCR beta CDR3 regions. Carried out on the TCR CDR3, a first-round RT-PCR used the HTBI primer set. Using its own MiXCR run on the multiplex PCR reads, TCRdb lists one record per CDR3 protein. The sample holds a few hundred thousand distinct CDR3 sequences; approximately 20% are singletons and the top ten take about 4%. Source material: blood. The receptors were sampled from a woman between 18 and 29 years old with Graves' hyperthyroidism.

This clonotype was counted ten times or more. This chain connects TRBV11-2 to TRBJ2-5; tentative D call: TRBD2 (5 bases). Germline-derived CDR1 and CDR2 are SGHAT and FQNNGV. Between the trimmed V and J ends, which lost 1 base and 3 bases, there was a span of 12 bases. The CDR3 is 15 amino acids. This CDR3 reads CASSLGRTGEETQYF. CDR3 in DNA: TGTGCCAGCAGCTTAGGCCGGACTGGAGAAGAGACCCAGTACTTC.

This clonotype was found a few times. One base away lies a much larger clone, so this may be a sequencing read error. The J gene is TRBJ2-2, the V gene TRBV30, with D possibly being TRBD2 (5 bases). CDR1 is GTSNPN and CDR2 is SVGIG in the germline V gene (reference sequence). CDR3 length: 14 amino acids. As DNA, the CDR3 is TGTGCCTGGAGTAAAATATCGAACACCGGGGAGCTGTTGTTT. Amino acid sequence: CAWSKISNTGELLF. Based on the CDR3 plus reference TRBV30 and TRBJ2-2, the full variable domain is SQTIHQWPATLVQPVGSPLSLECTVEGTSNPNLYWYRQAAGRGLQLLFYSVGIGQISSEVPQNLSASRPQDRQFILSSKKLLLSDSGFYLCAWSKISNTGELLFGEGSRLTVL.

This clonotype was counted at least ten times. The rearrangement uses TRBV10-3 and TRBJ2-7; D gene ambiguous. V lost 4 bases, J lost 5 bases, and 6 bases lay in between. Per the germline V gene, CDR1 is ENHRY and CDR2 is SYGVKD. The CDR3 totals 11 residues. CDR3 in DNA: TGTGCCATCAGTGCGTCTGACGAGCAGTACTTC. Translating it yields CAISASDEQYF.

The rearrangement joins TRBV29-1 to TRBJ2-7; D is unclear. This CDR3 contains 13 residues. The V gene lost 1 base and the J gene lost 5 bases, with 12 bases spanning the gap. Germline CDR1 SQVTM, CDR2 ANQGSEA. The CDR3 reads CSVEGRQANEQYF. The CDR3, as DNA: TGCAGCGTTGAAGGCAGACAAGCAAACGAGCAGTACTTC.

Comment on this clonotype: The junction differs from germline at one of its ends, possibly a read error. The CDR3 region is CASSHYSGGARNIKYF. The CDR3 DNA follows: TGTGCCAGCAGCCATTACAGCGGGGGGGCCCGGAACATTAAGTACTTC. The chain combines TRBV3-1 with TRBJ2-4, with TRBD2 matching over 10 bases. Per the germline V gene, CDR1 is LGHDT and CDR2 is YNNKEL (reference sequence). CDR3 size: 16 residues.

This clonotype was observed many times. This sequence joins TRBV20-1 and TRBJ2-7, with D uncertain. V was pared by 5 bases and J by 2 bases, with 13 bases between. Per the germline V gene, CDR1 is DFQATT and CDR2 is SNEGSKA (reference sequence). This CDR3 region has 13 residues. The DNA of the CDR3 is TGCAGTGCTCGTGCGCCATCCGCCTACGAGCAGTACTTC. It yields the protein CSARAPSAYEQYF.

The chain employs TRBV20-1 and TRBJ1-5, with D tentatively TRBD1 (5 bases). Trimming shortened V by 4 bases and J by 7 bases, and 20 bases separated the two germline ends. The CDR3 loop spans 15 amino acids. Germline values: CDR1 DFQATT, CDR2 SNEGSKA (reference sequence). The CDR3 protein is CSATPSEMGVQPQHF. The CDR3 DNA reads TGCAGTGCTACCCCCTCAGAAATGGGGGTCCAGCCCCAGCATTTT.

In its sample, this clonotype was seen many times. The gene calls are TRBV15 and TRBJ2-7; maybe TRBD1 (6 bases). The CDR3 totals 14 residues. Germline V gene data show CDR1 as LNHNV and CDR2 as YYDKDF (reference sequence). V was shortened by 2 bases and J by 0 bases, with 8 bases between the two germline ends. The DNA of the CDR3 is TGTGCCACCAGCAGAAGGGACACCTCCTACGAGCAGTACTTC. It yields the protein CATSRRDTSYEQYF.

This clonotype has only a few counts. The chain links TRBV28 to TRBJ1-1, with D possibly TRBD1 on 6 matching bases. The V gene lost 2 bases and the J gene lost 13 bases, with 23 bases spanning the gap. There are 15 residues in the CDR3. Germline V gene data show CDR1 as MDHEN and CDR2 as SYDVKM. For the CDR3, the DNA is TGTGCCAGCAGTTTAGGGGCGGCACAGGGTATGAAGGTTTTCTTT. Translating it yields CASSLGAAQGMKVFF. The full variable domain, its missing parts supplied by reference TRBV28 and TRBJ1-1, is DVKVTQSSRYLVKRTGEKVFLECVQDMDHENMFWYRQDPGLGLRLIYFSYDVKMKEKGDIPEGYSVSREKKERFSLILESASTNQTSMYLCASSLGAAQGMKVFFGQGTRLTVV.

The chain joins TRBV6-5 to TRBJ1-2; no reliable D call. The CDR3 extends over 16 amino acids. V lost 2 bases and J lost 8, with 21 bases in between. Germline values: CDR1 MNHEY, CDR2 SVGAGI. The CDR3 sequence: CASSYGYRISGKGYTF. Here the CDR3 DNA reads TGTGCCAGCAGTTACGGATACCGGATCAGTGGAAAGGGCTACACCTTC.

This clonotype appeared a few times. V usage is TRBV5-5 and J usage is TRBJ1-2; possibly TRBD1 for D (5 bases). Germline lookup yields CDR1 SGHKS and CDR2 YYEKEE (reference sequence). The ends were cut back, 2 bases at V and 0 bases at J, with 14 bases in the middle. CDR3 size: 16 residues. The chain's CDR3 is CASSFSRDSSNYGYTF. CDR3 in DNA: TGTGCCAGCAGCTTTTCCCGGGACTCCTCTAACTATGGCTACACCTTC. The variable domain in full, with the rest retrieved from reference TRBV5-5 and TRBJ1-2, is DAGVTQSPTHLIKTRGQQVTLRCSPISGHKSVSWYQQVLGQGPQFIFQYYEKEERGRGNFPDRFSARQFPNYSSELNVNALLLGDSALYLCASSFSRDSSNYGYTFGSGTRLTVV.

The chain recombines TRBV6-1 with TRBJ1-3; possibly TRBD1 for D (6 bases). The V gene's germline CDR1 is MNHNS and CDR2 SASEGT. V lost 10 bases and J 0 bases, leaving 13 bases between the germline ends. The CDR3 has 14 residues. The CDR3 spells CATAQGSSGNTIYF. CDR3 DNA sequence: TGTGCCACCGCTCAGGGGAGCTCTGGAAACACCATATATTTT.

This clonotype showed up many times. This chain uses TRBV18 with TRBJ1-3; D remains ambiguous. V lost 0 bases, J lost 4 bases, and 7 bases lay in between. The CDR3 is 14 amino acids. CDR1 and CDR2 (germline): KGHSH, LQKENI. CDR3 region: CASSPPPSGNTIYF. Written as DNA, the CDR3 is TGTGCCAGCTCACCACCTCCATCCGGAAACACCATATATTTT.

This clonotype was counted a few times. The V and J genes are TRBV11-2 and TRBJ2-2; D may be TRBD1 (6 bases). The CDR3 is 15 residues long. Trimming took off 0 bases at V and 5 bases at J, with 10 bases between the two ends. Per germline, CDR1 SGHAT and CDR2 FQNNGV. CDR3 sequence: CASSLEWGQTGELFF. The CDR3 DNA sequence: TGTGCCAGCAGCTTAGAATGGGGGCAGACCGGGGAGCTGTTTTTT. The full variable domain, its missing parts supplied by reference TRBV11-2 and TRBJ2-2, is EAGVAQSPRYKIIEKRQSVAFWCNPISGHATLYWYQQILGQGPKLLIQFQNNGVVDDSQLPKDRFSAERLKGVDSTLKIQPAKLEDSAVYLCASSLEWGQTGELFFGEGSRLTVL.

In its sample, this clonotype was seen a few times. The V call is TRBV18, the J call TRBJ1-3; D gene uncertain. Germline-derived CDR1 and CDR2 are KGHSH and LQKENI. The CDR3 spans 18 residues. V was trimmed by 3 bases and J by 2 bases, leaving 20 bases between them. The CDR3 region has the DNA TGTGCCAGCTCACCTCTTCAGACATTTTCATACGCTGGAAACACCATATATTTT. Translating gives CASSPLQTFSYAGNTIYF.

This clonotype was recorded many times. V gene TRBV5-1 combines with J gene TRBJ1-5; D possibly corresponds to TRBD1 (5 bases). The CDR3 consists of 14 residues. V was shortened by 1 base and J by 4 bases, with 9 bases between the two germline ends. CDR1 is SGHRS and CDR2 is YFSETQ in the germline V gene. The CDR3 nucleotides are TGCGCCAGCAGCTTGACGCCAGGGAATCAGCCCCAGCATTTT. Its translation is CASSLTPGNQPQHF. The full variable domain, completed using reference TRBV5-1 and TRBJ1-5, is KAGVTQTPRYLIKTRGQQVTLSCSPISGHRSVSWYQQTPGQGLQFLFEYFSETQRNKGNFPGRFSGRQFSNSRSEMNVSTLELGDSALYLCASSLTPGNQPQHFGDGTRLSIL.

At least ten counts were recorded for this clonotype. V and J are TRBV19 and TRBJ2-2, with D uncertain. V lost 4 bases and J lost 4, with 7 bases in between. Germline V lookup: CDR1 LNHDA, CDR2 SQIVND (reference sequence). CDR3 length: 13 residues. The CDR3 spells CASSNHGTGELFF. The CDR3, as DNA: TGTGCCAGTAGTAACCACGGCACCGGGGAGCTGTTTTTT. Together with reference TRBV19 and TRBJ2-2, the CDR3 gives the full variable domain: DGGITQSPKYLFRKEGQNVTLSCEQNLNHDAMYWYRQDPGQGLRLIYYSQIVNDFQKGDIAEGYSVSREKKESFPLTVTSAQKNPTAFYLCASSNHGTGELFFGEGSRLTVL.

This clonotype was observed at least ten times. The chain links TRBV29-1 to TRBJ1-2; 8 bases line up with TRBD1. Trimming took 2 bases from V and 3 from J; bases not matched to a gene: 2. The germline gives CDR1 SQVTM, CDR2 ANQGSEA. The CDR3 consists of 13 residues. The DNA for the CDR3 is TGCAGCGTTGAACCGGGACAGGACTATGGCTACACCTTC. As protein: CSVEPGQDYGYTF.